This TCR beta chain was sequenced for a study of beta chain features in type 1 diabetes. It was one heparinised blood draw, averaging approximately 100 mL, that each donor gave. Central memory, naive, regulatory and stem cell-like memory CD4+ cells were sorted by CD45RO/CCR7/CD25/CD127/CD95/CD27. Trimming pared 1 base from V and 2 bases from J, leaving 7 bases between. The CDR3 loop spans 14 amino acids. Germline CDR1 SGHNT, CDR2 YYREEE (reference sequence). Study-level points and caveats: Moderate yet significant TCRB CDR3 shortening was seen in Type 1 diabetes patients in all four CD4+ subsets. Researchers could not determine here whether HLA type influences TCRB rearrangement.

Reverse transcribing all isolated RNA meant expressed TCRB transcripts were sequenced. Measured with immunoSEQ multiplex PCR; TCRdb has only the in-frame clones, and not every one. The data show 150,000 to 200,000 clones, about 8.3% seen once. This clone occurred a few times. Its target is not known. The receptor comes from a woman between 18 and 30 years old with type 1 diabetes. V and J are TRBV5-4 and TRBJ1-5, with D possibly being TRBD1 (5 bases). The sequencing input was central memory CD4+ T cells from blood. The DNA for the CDR3 is TGTGCCAGCAGCTTGTCGGGGGGCAATCAGCCCCAGCATTTT. This codes for CASSLSGGNQPQHF.